Listed below are T cell receptor beta chains from one sample, sequenced in a study of T cells expressing NK-cell markers. No DNA is given; TCRdb re-called the 5' RACE reads and lists each CDR3 protein once. The sample features about half a million distinct CDR3 sequences, with 1.4% to 1.5% in its top ten. Sequences were obtained from blood T cells: a sorted CD56 or NKG2C T cell subset, CD4+ or CD8+ T cells, or bulk PBMC T cells (not recorded which). The receptor set was obtained from a woman aged 45-65 years in good health. Each CDR3 is given with its conserved first and last residue. Fields, in order: V gene, J gene, CDR3 protein.

>TRBV25-1|TRBJ2-5
CASSELSAKETQYF
>TRBV4-1|TRBJ2-7
CASSQGPLPYEQYF
>TRBV7-3|TRBJ2-1
CASSSGLAGGPWSYNEQFF
>TRBV24-1|TRBJ2-1
CATSVPKAGGGQFF
>TRBV6-1|TRBJ1-2
CASISSIEWLNGYTF
>TRBV5-4|TRBJ2-1
CASSSWGEKDNEQFF
>TRBV7-9|TRBJ1-2
CASSPLGGRYGYTF
>TRBV5-1|TRBJ2-5
CASSFRDRPETQYF
>TRBV19|TRBJ2-1
CASSIPSGRLNEQFF
>TRBV6-5|TRBJ2-5
CATSSLTGGKSQETQYF
>TRBV12-3/TRBV12-4|TRBJ2-1
CASSLARWGASEYNEQFF
>TRBV10-3|TRBJ2-1
CATMGGAGYNEQFF
>TRBV20-1|TRBJ2-3
CSARHRGLSYTQYF
>TRBV12-3/TRBV12-4|TRBJ2-3
CASTRDYTDTQYF
>TRBV20-1|TRBJ1-1
CSARWEVMNTEAFF
>TRBV12-3/TRBV12-4|TRBJ2-4
CASSFYSVSPTKNIQYF
>TRBV5-1|TRBJ2-1
CASSLFLDEQFF
>TRBV24-1|TRBJ2-7
CATSVGGSSYEQYF
>TRBV7-3|TRBJ2-2
CASSSEGGFGGELFF
>TRBV29-1|TRBJ2-2
CSVMGLAGDGGELFF
>TRBV11-2|TRBJ2-3
CASSLLPSGITDTQYF
>TRBV2|TRBJ2-3
CASSERSTDTQYF
>TRBV5-1|TRBJ2-7
CASSLGSSMHEQYF
>TRBV3-1|TRBJ2-2
CASSPTYTGELFF
>TRBV20-1|TRBJ1-1
CSAPTQGGTEAFF
>TRBV7-2|TRBJ2-2
CASSLLTVVGVGFIGELFF
>TRBV11-3|TRBJ2-3
CASSSSVGRTSTDTQYF
>TRBV20-1|TRBJ2-7
CSAYTGEGQYF
>TRBV6-1|TRBJ1-2
CASSRDTLYGYTF
>TRBV7-2|TRBJ2-5
CASSPGGRQGEETQYF
>TRBV6-5|TRBJ2-1
CASTPRGKNNEQFF
>TRBV6-1|TRBJ2-3
CASSPLLAGQRTDTQYF
>TRBV12-3/TRBV12-4|TRBJ1-2
CASTLGNYGYTF
>TRBV20-1|TRBJ1-5
CSARDVRKGTGNQPQHF
>TRBV24-1|TRBJ2-5
CATSDIGTGQQETQYF
>TRBV3-1|TRBJ2-2
CASSQGTGTNTGELFF
>TRBV5-1|TRBJ2-1
CASSPAGAGGSYNEQFF
>TRBV12-3/TRBV12-4|TRBJ2-1
CASSFGTIGGSYNEQFF
>TRBV10-3|TRBJ2-2
CAISVSRWNTGELFF
>TRBV10-3|TRBJ2-1
CAIRNTPERGHNEQFF
>TRBV14|TRBJ2-2
CASSQDYRTSGKSGELFF
>TRBV12-3/TRBV12-4|TRBJ2-3
CASIGTRADTQYF
>TRBV2|TRBJ2-3
CASRPRTGWNTQYF
>TRBV11-3|TRBJ2-2
CASSSDGVYTGELFF
>TRBV7-9|TRBJ1-4
CASSYSDGEKLFF
>TRBV27|TRBJ1-5
CASSLSLSNQPQHF
>TRBV7-2|TRBJ2-6
CASSLEGRASGANVLTF
>TRBV29-1|TRBJ2-1
CSVEVLAGPLFF
>TRBV12-3/TRBV12-4|TRBJ1-3
CASSLAHPGGAGNTIYF
>TRBV3-1|TRBJ1-6
CASSQNRGSPLHF
>TRBV29-1|TRBJ1-6
CSVLETANSPLHF
>TRBV18|TRBJ1-5
CASSQRQGALHQPQHF
>TRBV6-5|TRBJ2-1
CASSKLAGINNEQFF